The 14 T cell receptor beta chains in this list originate from one sample, sequenced in a study of blood T cell repertoires in COVID-19. Method: immunoSEQ multiplex PCR; TCRdb's copy keeps in-frame clones and lacks some. The sample has just over 80,000 clones, 80% to 90% seen once. The specimen sequenced was PBMCs or T cells enriched from blood (not recorded which). The receptors were sampled from a woman aged 45-65 years with acute COVID-19.

This clone was detected once. The V call is TRBV18, the J call TRBJ2-1; D possibly corresponds to TRBD2 (5 bases). The CDR3 contains 13 residues. V was pared by 6 bases and J by 10 bases, with 16 bases between. Germline CDR1 is KGHSH and CDR2 is LQKENI. CDR3 amino acids: CASSPLTSREQFF. The CDR3 region has the DNA TGTGCCAGCTCCCCGCTTACTAGTCGGGAGCAGTTCTTC.

The chain uses TRBV7-2 and TRBJ1-3; maybe TRBD1 (5 bases). V lost 5 bases to trimming and J lost 0 bases, with 8 bases between them. This CDR3 has 14 amino acids. CDR1 and CDR2 (germline): SGHTA, FQGNSA. The chain's CDR3 is CASSLDSSGNTIYF. For the CDR3, the DNA is TGTGCCAGCAGCCTTGACAGCTCTGGAAACACCATATATTTT.

The rearrangement uses TRBV4-3 and TRBJ1-1, with 8 bases that match TRBD1. With V trimmed by 1 base and J by 8 bases, 9 bases remained unmatched. The germline V gene has CDR1 LGHNA and CDR2 YSLEER. This CDR3 spans 15 amino acids. The DNA for the CDR3 is TGCGCCAGCAGCCAAGGGGACAGGATGCGAGGGGAAGCTTTCTTT. Translating gives CASSQGDRMRGEAFF.

V gene TRBV5-7 combines with J gene TRBJ2-5, with no clear D. TRBV5-7 is annotated as an ORF whose role is uncertain. V was pared by 2 bases and J by 5 bases, with 7 bases between. This CDR3 is built from 12 residues. CDR3 protein: CASSFHLETQYF. For the CDR3, the DNA is TGTGCCAGCAGCTTTCATTTGGAGACCCAGTACTTC.

V usage is TRBV2 and J usage is TRBJ2-3, with D possibly TRBD2 on 5 matching bases. The CDR3 has 13 residues. Per germline, CDR1 SNHLY and CDR2 FYNNEI. V lost 0 bases and J 6 bases, leaving 7 bases between the germline ends. The chain's CDR3 is CASSEAWRDTQYF. The DNA for the CDR3 is TGTGCCAGCAGTGAAGCCTGGAGGGATACGCAGTATTTT.

The rearrangement links TRBV24-1 to TRBJ2-2, with D possibly TRBD1 on 6 matching bases. The ends were cut back, 3 bases at V and 10 bases at J, with 11 bases in the middle. The germline V gene encodes CDR1 KGHDR and CDR2 SFDVKD. The CDR3 totals 13 residues. For the CDR3, the DNA is TGTGCCACCAGTGATACAGGGCTTGAGGAGCTGTTTTTT. It encodes CATSDTGLEELFF.

The J gene is TRBJ1-4, the V gene TRBV5-1; TRBD1 aligns across 7 bases. The CDR3 spans 13 residues. J was trimmed by 6 bases and V by 5 bases; bases with no gene match: 4. Germline loops: CDR1 SGHRS, CDR2 YFSETQ. The DNA for the CDR3 is TGCGCCAGCAGGTACGACAGGGATGAAAAACTGTTTTTT. Amino acid sequence: CASRYDRDEKLFF.

CDR3 sequence: CAWAGSGDGYTF. The DNA for the CDR3 is TGTGCCTGGGCGGGGTCTGGGGATGGCTACACCTTC. V usage is TRBV30 and J usage is TRBJ1-2; no definite D call. V gave up 5 bases and J gave up 6 bases, with 13 bases separating them. Germline V gives CDR1 GTSNPN, CDR2 SVGIG (reference sequence). CDR3 length equals 12 residues. Filled out from reference TRBV30 and TRBJ1-2, the complete variable domain reads SQTIHQWPATLVQPVGSPLSLECTVEGTSNPNLYWYRQAAGRGLQLLFYSVGIGQISSEVPQNLSASRPQDRQFILSSKKLLLSDSGFYLCAWAGSGDGYTFGSGTRLTVV.

The V call is TRBV18, the J call TRBJ2-7, with TRBD2 identical over 11 bases. Germline CDR1 KGHSH, CDR2 LQKENI. Losses at the gene ends were 6 bases for V and 1 base for J; bases not matched to a gene: 8. CDR3 length: 16 amino acids. CDR3: CASSSRVAGGSYEQYF. The CDR3 region has the DNA TGTGCCAGCTCCTCCCGGGTAGCGGGAGGGTCCTACGAGCAGTACTTC.

The chain uses TRBV2 and TRBJ1-5; D is possibly TRBD1 (6 bases). Germline V CDR1 and CDR2: SNHLY, FYNNEI. V dropped 2 bases and J dropped 6 bases, with 11 bases sitting between them. This CDR3 spans 14 amino acids. The CDR3 loop reads CASSENQGSQPQHF. The CDR3 DNA is TGTGCCAGCAGTGAAAACCAGGGGAGTCAGCCCCAGCATTTT.

Only a few counts were recorded for this clone. The rearrangement links TRBV11-3 to TRBJ1-2, with 11 bases lining up with TRBD1. With 6 bases clipped from V and 2 bases from J, the junction kept 5 bases outside the gene matches. Germline V gene data show CDR1 as SGHNT and CDR2 as YENEEA. This CDR3 spans 15 amino acids. The DNA of the CDR3 is TGTGCCAGCAGAAGGACAGGGGGCGGCAACTATGGCTACACCTTC. Translating it yields CASRRTGGGNYGYTF.

The V and J genes are TRBV4-3 and TRBJ2-5; TRBD2 is a possible D gene (6 bases). V lost 4 bases, J lost 2 bases, and 11 bases lay in between. Germline V gene lookup returns CDR1 LGHNA and CDR2 YSLEER. The CDR3 runs 14 residues. This CDR3 reads CASSPRLVQETQYF. The CDR3, as DNA: TGCGCCAGCAGCCCCCGACTAGTTCAAGAGACCCAGTACTTC.

The chain is built from TRBV29-1 and TRBJ2-7; 14 nucleotides match TRBD2. After removal of 6 bases from V and 2 bases from J, the junction contained 6 bases not matched to a gene. This CDR3 contains 15 residues. Per the germline V gene, CDR1 is SQVTM and CDR2 is ANQGSEA. CDR3 sequence reads: CSVGTSGRATYEQYF. The CDR3 nucleotides read TGCAGCGTAGGGACTAGCGGGAGAGCGACCTACGAGCAGTACTTC.

The chain carries TRBV5-1 and TRBJ2-3, with 10 bases matching TRBD2. Germline assignment: CDR1 SGHRS and CDR2 YFSETQ. Trimming cost V 1 base and J 2 bases; bases outside gene matches: 1. CDR3 size: 15 residues. The CDR3 loop is CASSLSGRATDTQYF. CDR3 nucleotide sequence: TGCGCCAGCAGCTTGAGCGGGAGGGCCACAGATACGCAGTATTTT.